Listed below are T cell receptor beta chains from one sample, sequenced in a study of beta chain features in type 1 diabetes. Sequenced by immunoSEQ multiplex PCR; TCRdb stores in-frame clones only, minus some. The sample lists roughly 180,000 clones, 13% occurring once. Source material: central memory CD4+ T cells from blood. Source of these receptors: a woman younger than 30 in good health. The CDR3 runs from the conserved cysteine through the conserved F or W. D genes are given only for firm matches. Clone sizes are given selectively: once, few, many, or a class where the clone is expanded.

V gene: TRBV9
clone size: -
J gene: TRBJ1-5
D gene: TRBD1
CDR3 DNA: TGTGCCAGCAGCGTAGACGAAGGGGGCGGGCAGCCCCAGCATTTT
CDR3 protein: CASSVDEGGGQPQHF

V gene: TRBV6-5
clone size: -
J gene: TRBJ1-2
D gene: TRBD1
CDR3 DNA: TGTGCCAGCAGGCCTTCTCGGGACAGCTATGGCTACACCTTC
CDR3 protein: CASRPSRDSYGYTF

V gene: TRBV28
clone size: -
J gene: TRBJ2-7
D gene: TRBD2
CDR3 DNA: TGTGCCAGCAGTCTCCCCCATAAGCGGGGCGAGCAGTACTTC
CDR3 protein: CASSLPHKRGEQYF

V gene: TRBV18
clone size: -
J gene: TRBJ1-1
D gene: TRBD1
CDR3 DNA: TGTGCCAGCTCATCGACAGGGCGAAATGAAGCTTTCTTT
CDR3 protein: CASSSTGRNEAFF

V gene: TRBV6-1
clone size: -
J gene: TRBJ1-5
D gene: -
CDR3 DNA: TGTGCCAGCGGATGGACAGCCCAGCCCCAGCATTTT
CDR3 protein: CASGWTAQPQHF

V gene: TRBV28
clone size: few
J gene: TRBJ2-1
D gene: TRBD1
CDR3 DNA: TGTGCCAGCAGTCCCCGGGACAGGGGCTACAATGAGCAGTTCTTC
CDR3 protein: CASSPRDRGYNEQFF

V gene: TRBV18
clone size: few
J gene: TRBJ1-5
D gene: TRBD1
CDR3 DNA: TGTGCCAGCTCACGAACAGGGGGCGCGGGTCAGCCCCAGCATTTT
CDR3 protein: CASSRTGGAGQPQHF

V gene: TRBV29-1
clone size: -
J gene: TRBJ2-7
D gene: -
CDR3 DNA: TGCAGCGTTTCCTCGCGCGGCGGGATCTCCTACGAGCAGTACTTC
CDR3 protein: CSVSSRGGISYEQYF

V gene: TRBV28
clone size: -
J gene: TRBJ1-3
D gene: -
CDR3 DNA: TGTGCCAGCAGTTCTACCGGGACAAAGTATTTT
CDR3 protein: CASSSTGTKYF

V gene: TRBV7-9
clone size: few
J gene: TRBJ2-5
D gene: -
CDR3 DNA: TGTGCCAGCAGCCGGGATTATAGCGGTAGAGAGACCCAGTACTTC
CDR3 protein: CASSRDYSGRETQYF

V gene: TRBV4-1
clone size: -
J gene: TRBJ2-4
D gene: -
CDR3 DNA: TGCGCCAGCAGAGACACCTGGGCCCTCAGGCCAAACATTCAGTACTTC
CDR3 protein: CASRDTWALRPNIQYF

V gene: TRBV6-5
clone size: -
J gene: TRBJ2-4
D gene: TRBD2
CDR3 DNA: TGTGCCAGCAGTTACGAAAGCGGGAGAGTACCAAACATTCAGTACTTC
CDR3 protein: CASSYESGRVPNIQYF

V gene: TRBV14
clone size: few
J gene: TRBJ2-5
D gene: -
CDR3 DNA: TGTGCCAGCAGCCAAGCCGGTATTGGCGGACATTCGGCCCAGTACTTC
CDR3 protein: CASSQAGIGGHSAQYF

V gene: TRBV2
clone size: -
J gene: TRBJ1-2
D gene: -
CDR3 DNA: TGTGCCAGCAGTGAGGGGGCATCTACCTATGGCTACACCTTC
CDR3 protein: CASSEGASTYGYTF

V gene: TRBV5-1
clone size: -
J gene: TRBJ2-1
D gene: TRBD2
CDR3 DNA: TGCGCCAGCAGCTTGGAAGGACTAGCGGGATCTTATCCCTCCTACAATGAGCAGTTCTTC
CDR3 protein: CASSLEGLAGSYPSYNEQFF

V gene: TRBV7-3
clone size: -
J gene: TRBJ2-3
D gene: -
CDR3 DNA: TGTGCCAGCAGCTCAGTCCCTAGCACAGATACGCAGTATTTT
CDR3 protein: CASSSVPSTDTQYF

V gene: TRBV2
clone size: -
J gene: TRBJ2-7
D gene: -
CDR3 DNA: TGTGCCAGCAGTGATGCCTCAGCGAGCTCCTACGAGCAGTACTTC
CDR3 protein: CASSDASASSYEQYF

V gene: TRBV5-1
clone size: few
J gene: TRBJ2-1
D gene: -
CDR3 DNA: TGCGCCAGCAGCTTGGCCCCAGGTGGCCACAATGAGCAGTTCTTC
CDR3 protein: CASSLAPGGHNEQFF

V gene: TRBV2
clone size: few
J gene: TRBJ1-1
D gene: TRBD1
CDR3 DNA: TGTGCCAGCAGCCCGAGACAGGGAGCAGGAGGTGAAGCTTTCTTT
CDR3 protein: CASSPRQGAGGEAFF

V gene: TRBV30
clone size: -
J gene: TRBJ2-1
D gene: TRBD2
CDR3 DNA: TGTGCCTGGAGTGTAAGGCTAGCGGCCTACAATGAGCAGTTCTTC
CDR3 protein: CAWSVRLAAYNEQFF

V gene: TRBV9
clone size: few
J gene: TRBJ2-3
D gene: -
CDR3 DNA: TGTGCCAGCAGCTCCAGTAGCAGCTTCGGAGATACGCAGTATTTT
CDR3 protein: CASSSSSSFGDTQYF

V gene: TRBV27
clone size: -
J gene: TRBJ2-1
D gene: -
CDR3 DNA: TGTGCCAGCATACCCTACCTAGGAGCCTCTTACAATGAGCAGTTCTTC
CDR3 protein: CASIPYLGASYNEQFF

V gene: TRBV6-5
clone size: -
J gene: TRBJ2-1
D gene: TRBD2
CDR3 DNA: TGTGCCAGCAGCCCAGGACTAGCGGGAGGGCAGTTCTTC
CDR3 protein: CASSPGLAGGQFF

V gene: TRBV11-3
clone size: -
J gene: TRBJ2-7
D gene: TRBD2
CDR3 DNA: TGTGCCAGCAGCTTATCGGGAGGGAACTACGAGCAGTACTTC
CDR3 protein: CASSLSGGNYEQYF

V gene: TRBV11-2
clone size: -
J gene: TRBJ2-3
D gene: -
CDR3 DNA: TGTGCCAGCAGCGTGGACTTTCCGGATACGCAGTATTTT
CDR3 protein: CASSVDFPDTQYF

V gene: TRBV7-2
clone size: few
J gene: TRBJ1-2
D gene: TRBD1
CDR3 DNA: TGTGCCAGCAGCTTAGGCCAGGGGGCGCGGGGCTACACCTTC
CDR3 protein: CASSLGQGARGYTF

V gene: TRBV30
clone size: few
J gene: TRBJ2-5
D gene: TRBD2
CDR3 DNA: TGTGCCTGGAGTACGGGGAGGGGGACCCAGTACTTC
CDR3 protein: CAWSTGRGTQYF

V gene: TRBV4-3
clone size: few
J gene: TRBJ2-3
D gene: TRBD1
CDR3 DNA: TGCGCCAGCAGCCAAGAAGGGACAGGGGGCACAGATACGCAGTATTTT
CDR3 protein: CASSQEGTGGTDTQYF

V gene: TRBV6-5
clone size: -
J gene: TRBJ2-7
D gene: -
CDR3 DNA: TGTGCCATCAGTGGGAGAGCGGACTACGAGCAGTACTTC
CDR3 protein: CAISGRADYEQYF

V gene: TRBV30
clone size: -
J gene: TRBJ2-2
D gene: TRBD1
CDR3 DNA: TGTGCCTGTGTTAAACCGGGACAGGGAAACACCGGGGAGCTGTTTTTT
CDR3 protein: CACVKPGQGNTGELFF

V gene: TRBV11-2
clone size: few
J gene: TRBJ2-1
D gene: -
CDR3 DNA: TGTGCCAGCAGCTTCACCGAGGGTGGTGAGCAGTTCTTC
CDR3 protein: CASSFTEGGEQFF

V gene: TRBV7-2
clone size: -
J gene: TRBJ2-3
D gene: -
CDR3 DNA: TGTGCCAGCAGCTTACAGGGGGGCGCACCCCGAGATACGCAGTATTTT
CDR3 protein: CASSLQGGAPRDTQYF

V gene: TRBV15
clone size: -
J gene: TRBJ2-5
D gene: TRBD2
CDR3 DNA: TGTGCCACCAGCAGAGACCGTGGGACTAGCGGGACCCAGTACTTC
CDR3 protein: CATSRDRGTSGTQYF

V gene: TRBV19
clone size: -
J gene: TRBJ2-7
D gene: -
CDR3 DNA: TGTGCCACCCGAGAAGGGGGCTCCTACGAGCAGTACTTC
CDR3 protein: CATREGGSYEQYF

V gene: TRBV5-1
clone size: -
J gene: TRBJ2-5
D gene: -
CDR3 DNA: TGCGCCAGCAGCCGCGGGCTTCAAGAGACCCAGTACTTC
CDR3 protein: CASSRGLQETQYF

V gene: TRBV28
clone size: few
J gene: TRBJ1-2
D gene: -
CDR3 DNA: TGTGCCAGCATCCATGGGCAGGGCTACTATGGCTACACCTTC
CDR3 protein: CASIHGQGYYGYTF

V gene: TRBV6-5
clone size: once
J gene: TRBJ2-5
D gene: -
CDR3 DNA: TGTGCCAGCAGTGAGGGTCGCTGGGGGGCCCAGTACTTC
CDR3 protein: CASSEGRWGAQYF

V gene: TRBV5-1
clone size: -
J gene: TRBJ2-1
D gene: TRBD2
CDR3 DNA: TGCGCCAGCAGCTTGGATGGCGGGGGTGAGCAGTTCTTC
CDR3 protein: CASSLDGGGEQFF

V gene: TRBV5-1
clone size: few
J gene: TRBJ2-7
D gene: TRBD2
CDR3 DNA: TGCGCCAGTAAGACTAGCATCAGCTCCTACGAGCAGTACTTC
CDR3 protein: CASKTSISSYEQYF

V gene: TRBV2
clone size: -
J gene: TRBJ2-2
D gene: -
CDR3 DNA: TGTGCCAGCAGGGCTGGGGACACCTACACCGGGGAGCTGTTTTTT
CDR3 protein: CASRAGDTYTGELFF

V gene: TRBV2
clone size: -
J gene: TRBJ2-1
D gene: -
CDR3 DNA: TGTGCCAGCAGTGGCGAAGGACACAGAAACAATGAGCAGTTCTTC
CDR3 protein: CASSGEGHRNNEQFF

V gene: TRBV11-3
clone size: -
J gene: TRBJ2-2
D gene: TRBD1
CDR3 DNA: TGTGCCAGCAGCTTAGGACAGGGGGAGTCCGGGGAGCTGTTTTTT
CDR3 protein: CASSLGQGESGELFF

V gene: TRBV10-2
clone size: -
J gene: TRBJ2-5
D gene: TRBD1
CDR3 DNA: TGCGCCAGCAGTGGGGGGACAGCCCAGTGGACCCAGTACTTC
CDR3 protein: CASSGGTAQWTQYF

V gene: TRBV2
clone size: -
J gene: TRBJ2-1
D gene: TRBD2
CDR3 DNA: TGTGCCAGCAGGGGGACTAGCGGGAGATCTCTTGAGCAGTTCTTC
CDR3 protein: CASRGTSGRSLEQFF

V gene: TRBV6-1
clone size: few
J gene: TRBJ2-7
D gene: -
CDR3 DNA: TGTGCCAGCAGAGAAGACATTGCCGAAGAACAGTACTTC
CDR3 protein: CASREDIAEEQYF

V gene: TRBV6-6
clone size: -
J gene: TRBJ1-2
D gene: -
CDR3 DNA: TGTGCCAGCAGTTACGGGGGGGGTACTAACTATGGCTACACCTTC
CDR3 protein: CASSYGGGTNYGYTF

V gene: TRBV28
clone size: few
J gene: TRBJ2-1
D gene: -
CDR3 DNA: TGTGCCAGCAGGGCGGGGACCTACGGTGAGCAGTTCTTC
CDR3 protein: CASRAGTYGEQFF

V gene: TRBV19
clone size: -
J gene: TRBJ1-1
D gene: -
CDR3 DNA: TGTGCCAGTAGTAATCCGGGACACCAGAACACTGAAGCTTTCTTT
CDR3 protein: CASSNPGHQNTEAFF

V gene: TRBV7-2
clone size: -
J gene: TRBJ1-2
D gene: -
CDR3 DNA: TGTGCCAGCAGCCCCTACCGGGTTAACTATGGCTACACCTTC
CDR3 protein: CASSPYRVNYGYTF

V gene: TRBV4-2
clone size: -
J gene: TRBJ2-2
D gene: -
CDR3 DNA: TGTGCCAGCAGCCAAGACCACAGGGAAGACGGGGAGCTGTTTTTT
CDR3 protein: CASSQDHREDGELFF

V gene: TRBV19
clone size: few
J gene: TRBJ1-2
D gene: TRBD1
CDR3 DNA: TGTGCCAGTAGTCGCCAGGGGGAAGGTGGCTATGGCTACACCTTC
CDR3 protein: CASSRQGEGGYGYTF

V gene: TRBV6-6
clone size: -
J gene: TRBJ1-1
D gene: -
CDR3 DNA: TGTGCCAGCAGTTACTCGACAAAGACTGAAGCTTTCTTT
CDR3 protein: CASSYSTKTEAFF

V gene: TRBV5-4
clone size: few
J gene: TRBJ2-7
D gene: TRBD1
CDR3 DNA: TGTGCCAGCAGTCGTCGCGGACAGGAGTACTACGAGCAGTACTTC
CDR3 protein: CASSRRGQEYYEQYF

V gene: TRBV5-1
clone size: -
J gene: TRBJ1-1
D gene: TRBD1
CDR3 DNA: TGCGCCAGCAGCTTCCCAGAGGACAGGGCTGAAGCTTTCTTT
CDR3 protein: CASSFPEDRAEAFF

V gene: TRBV7-9
clone size: few
J gene: TRBJ2-7
D gene: TRBD2
CDR3 DNA: TGTGCCAGCAGCCCGGGACTAGCGGGAGTAAACGAGCAGTACTTC
CDR3 protein: CASSPGLAGVNEQYF

V gene: TRBV19
clone size: few
J gene: TRBJ2-2
D gene: TRBD1
CDR3 DNA: TGTGCCAGTAGTATACCCTGGACAGGGGGGGCGAACACCGGGGAGCTGTTTTTT
CDR3 protein: CASSIPWTGGANTGELFF

V gene: TRBV18
clone size: few
J gene: TRBJ2-7
D gene: -
CDR3 DNA: TGTGCCAGCTCAAGAGGGGAGGACGAGCAGTACTTC
CDR3 protein: CASSRGEDEQYF